This record looks at one T cell receptor (beta chain) sequence and its context. Its antigen is currently not known. The input lacks base qualities; no much larger clone sits a single base away. Vitiligo was considered stable when no change in lesions had been observed over the previous 6 months. For classification as stable, the absence of confetti depigmentation, a clinical sign of active vitiligo, was additionally required. Patients who had been treated within the previous three months were excluded. PBMCs were isolated from heparinized blood by Ficoll density gradient centrifugation and were subsequently flash-frozen. TCR beta chains were amplified from genomic DNA with the immunoSEQ hsTCRB kit. The immunoSEQ service sequenced the TCR beta libraries on an Illumina MiSeq instrument. Per the authors' processing: The immunoSEQ Analyzer was used to analyze the repertoire data. Entries here come from immuneACCESS through TCRdb and include only in-frame sequences with V and J called. Some clones fail to appear in such tables; in the studies checked, an unresolved V gene covers under half of the shortfall, and the cause of the remainder is unknown. V and J calls plus clone size are reproduced from that table; the DNA served to infer D and trimming. In this sample the table shows 40,000 to 50,000 clones, 80% to 95% of which occur a single time. 4.5% of the sample is held by the ten biggest clonotypes.

CDR1 KGHSH and CDR2 LQKENI are derived from the germline V gene. The CDR3 sequence holds 15 residues, the cysteine and phenylalanine included. Only the CDR3 region is kept as DNA, spanning 45 bases read in frame from base 1. Unmatched junction bases come to 2, with V trimmed by 1 base and J by 4 bases. The entry originates in a study of resident and recirculating memory T cells in vitiligo (dated by TCRdb to between 2017 and 2018). Regarding the research as a whole: For TCR beta sequencing, each of a few stable vitiligo patients provided PBMCs and epidermis from shave biopsies taken at two lesional sites and two nonlesional sites. Without cell sorting, samples were homogenized immediately before genomic DNA was extracted using the Qiagen DNeasy Blood & Tissue Kit. Human TCR beta sequencing was used to test whether specific clones in lesional vitiligo skin differed from clones in nonlesional skin and blood.

What the research found in general, with its limitations: Overlap and correlation analysis showed no significant repertoire overlap between biopsies except for each lesion with itself, even within a single patient. Future mechanistic studies are needed so that the relative contributions of the lesion-infiltrating T cell clones and of human Trm versus Tcm pools can be evaluated. Because TCR sequences were not shared across biopsy sites or across patients, the findings suggest that different lesions are infiltrated by different T cell clones, a pattern described as private specificity. No unique dominant TCR clone was detected, and clonality varied among vitiligo lesions.

Sequenced material: blood. The V gene is TRBV18 and the J gene is TRBJ2-1, with TRBD2 matching 9 junction bases. The sequence was obtained from a male donor with vitiligo. The sequenced DNA: TGTGCCAGCTCACCACTAGCGGGGGCTTACAATGAGCAGTTCTTC. Its protein reads: CASSPLAGAYNEQFF.